Below are 9 T cell receptor beta chains sequenced from a single sample in a study of a mutant IDH1 vaccine in newly diagnosed glioma. This sample's time point: baseline, week 1 (first vaccination visit). Treatment meaning: pre-vaccination baseline after standard-of-care therapy. Clones were sequenced by immunoSEQ multiplex PCR, and TCRdb holds only the in-frame ones, with some missing. The sample has around 63,000 clones, approximately 91% seen once. The sequencing here drew on PBMCs, taken from a glioma patient treated with radiotherapy, temozolomide or both. These receptors came from a man in his fifties with glioma.

The genes are TRBV7-9 and TRBJ2-6, with 10 bases matching TRBD1. CDR1 SEHNR and CDR2 FQNEAQ come from the germline V gene (reference sequence). The CDR3 is 18 residues long. J gave up 0 bases and V 5 bases, and 7 bases lay outside the gene matches. This CDR3 is CASSDPGTGVSGANVLTF. The CDR3 DNA reads TGTGCCAGCAGCGACCCCGGGACAGGGGTCTCTGGGGCCAACGTCCTGACTTTC.

This chain links TRBV7-2 with TRBJ1-1, with D perhaps matching TRBD1 (5 bases). The length of the CDR3 is 14 residues. Trimming pared 3 bases from V and 6 bases from J, leaving 14 bases between. Germline lookup yields CDR1 SGHTA and CDR2 FQGNSA. CDR3 amino acids: CASSLQGGHAEAFF. CDR3 DNA: TGTGCCAGCAGCTTGCAGGGTGGGCACGCTGAAGCTTTCTTT.

J is TRBJ2-1 and V is TRBV30, with D possibly TRBD1 on 5 matching bases. Germline V CDR1 and CDR2: GTSNPN, SVGIG (reference sequence). The CDR3 contains 14 residues. Trimming removed 2 bases from V and 2 bases from J, with 10 bases in between. CDR3 protein: CAWSPGLTYNEQFF. CDR3 sequence (DNA): TGTGCCTGGAGTCCAGGGTTGACCTACAATGAGCAGTTCTTC.

V gene TRBV9 combines with J gene TRBJ2-5; 12 nucleotides match TRBD2. Germline lookup yields CDR1 SGDLS and CDR2 YYNGEE. J lost 5 bases, V lost 4 bases, and 9 bases had no gene match. This CDR3 comprises 16 residues. CDR3 sequence: CASSSGLAGWGETQYF. The DNA of the CDR3 is TGTGCCAGCAGCTCGGGACTAGCGGGTTGGGGGGAGACCCAGTACTTC.

For the CDR3, the DNA is TGTGCCAGCAGGCAAGGGGCCCCCTACGAGCAGTACTTC. Residues: CASRQGAPYEQYF. The chain employs TRBV2 and TRBJ2-7; maybe TRBD1 (5 bases). V was pared by 6 bases and J by 2 bases, with 11 bases between. Germline-derived CDR1 and CDR2 are SNHLY and FYNNEI. This CDR3 has 13 residues.

This chain joins TRBV10-1 and TRBJ2-7, with 9 bases lining up with TRBD1. CDR1 is WNHNN and CDR2 is SYGVQD in the germline V gene (reference sequence). Losses at the gene ends were 2 bases for V and 5 bases for J; bases not matched to a gene: 7. The CDR3 spans 15 residues. The CDR3 DNA is TGCGCCAGCAGTGAGAAAGGGACAGGGCGGCACGAGCAGTACTTC. Amino acids: CASSEKGTGRHEQYF.

The chain recombines TRBV19 with TRBJ2-3, with 10 bases aligning to TRBD2. The germline gives CDR1 LNHDA, CDR2 SQIVND (reference sequence). With V trimmed by 3 bases and J by 5 bases, 5 bases remained unmatched. This CDR3 contains 15 residues. CDR3 coding DNA: TGTGCCAGTAGTATTCGTAGCGGGGGGCGAGATACGCAGTATTTT. It translates to CASSIRSGGRDTQYF. The complete variable domain, with remaining parts taken from reference TRBV19 and TRBJ2-3, reads DGGITQSPKYLFRKEGQNVTLSCEQNLNHDAMYWYRQDPGQGLRLIYYSQIVNDFQKGDIAEGYSVSREKKESFPLTVTSAQKNPTAFYLCASSIRSGGRDTQYFGPGTRLTVL.

In this sample, this clone turned up a few times. V usage is TRBV19 and J usage is TRBJ2-1; 9 bases fit TRBD1. With V trimmed by 9 bases and J by 15 bases, 18 bases remained unmatched. Germline lookup yields CDR1 LNHDA and CDR2 SQIVND (reference sequence). The CDR3 loop spans 14 amino acids. The CDR3 is CASESNKNRGRWFF. In DNA form, the CDR3 reads TGTGCCAGCGAATCCAATAAGAACAGGGGGCGCTGGTTCTTC.

This rearrangement joins TRBV7-8 to TRBJ2-3, with 13 bases aligning to TRBD2. Germline V lookup: CDR1 SGHVS, CDR2 FQNEAQ. The CDR3 covers 16 residues. Trimming at V came to 2 bases and at J to 7 bases, leaving 6 bases not matched to a gene. The CDR3: CASSLRLAGGMHTQYF. The CDR3 coding sequence is TGTGCCAGCAGCTTAAGACTAGCGGGAGGAATGCATACGCAGTATTTT.